Each of the 18 T cell receptor beta chains below was sequenced from the same sample in a study of identical twins. Each CDR3 protein gets one entry after TCRdb re-called the 5' RACE reads with MiXCR. Of 500,000 or so distinct CDR3 sequences listed, more than 13% were seen once; the top ten hold around 0.57%. These same data were also listed under a study on yellow fever vaccine responses in identical twins.

Sequenced material: CD4+ T cells sorted from blood. The receptors shown here come from a woman aged 18 to 35 in good health.

The table lists this clonotype with many counts. The V and J genes are TRBV24-1 and TRBJ2-5; TRBD1 matches at 8 bases. Losses at the gene ends were 1 base for V and 5 bases for J; bases not matched to a gene: 14. The germline gives CDR1 KGHDR, CDR2 SFDVKD. CDR3 length: 18 residues. The CDR3 reads CATSDLRGWTGSEETQYF. The CDR3 DNA follows: TGTGCCACCAGTGATTTAAGGGGCTGGACAGGGTCTGAGGAGACCCAGTACTTC.

The chain joins TRBV7-2 to TRBJ2-3; no clear D gene. This CDR3 region has 13 residues. The V end was cut by 1 base, the J end by 9 bases, with 11 bases between. Germline V CDR1 and CDR2: SGHTA, FQGNSA. The CDR3 nucleotides read TGTGCCAGCAGCTTAGATAGTTTTTGGACGCAGTATTTT. This encodes CASSLDSFWTQYF.

J is TRBJ2-2 and V is TRBV14; 8 positions match TRBD2. The trim removed 6 bases at V and 0 bases at J, leaving 3 bases unmatched. This CDR3 is built from 15 residues. The germline V gene has CDR1 SGHDN and CDR2 FVKESK. The CDR3 bases are TGTGCCAGCAGGCAGGGACTAGCGAACACCGGGGAGCTGTTTTTT. Its translation: CASRQGLANTGELFF.

The J gene is TRBJ2-7, the V gene TRBV6-1; TRBD1 might be the D (5 bases). The CDR3 sequence is 13 residues long. Germline CDR1 reads MNHNS; CDR2 reads SASEGT. The V gene lost 6 bases and the J gene lost 2 bases, with 11 bases spanning the gap. This CDR3 reads CASSSVGPYEQYF. The CDR3 DNA sequence: TGTGCCAGCAGCTCCGTGGGGCCCTACGAGCAGTACTTC.

This clonotype was observed a handful of times. The CDR3 DNA is TGTGCCAGCAGTCACCGGGACACCTCCTACAATGAGCAGTTCTTC. Translating it yields CASSHRDTSYNEQFF. This sequence joins TRBV7-3 and TRBJ2-1; a possible D gene is TRBD1 (6 bases). V dropped 6 bases and J dropped 0 bases, with 12 bases sitting between them. CDR1 is SGHTA, CDR2 FQGTGA, per germline. This CDR3 spans 15 amino acids.

This clonotype was seen only a few times. This sequence joins TRBV10-3 and TRBJ2-1; D is ambiguous. The germline V and J ends were trimmed by 4 bases and 6 bases, with 4 bases remaining between them. Per the germline V gene, CDR1 is ENHRY and CDR2 is SYGVKD. The CDR3 loop spans 11 amino acids. The CDR3 sequence: CAISGANEQFF. The CDR3 coding sequence is TGTGCCATCAGTGGGGCCAATGAGCAGTTCTTC.

This clonotype was observed a handful of times. The chain has TRBV20-1 and TRBJ1-2; D may be TRBD1 (5 bases). Germline values: CDR1 DFQATT, CDR2 SNEGSKA (reference sequence). The CDR3 is 11 amino acids. The germline V and J ends were trimmed by 7 bases and 3 bases, with 9 bases remaining between them. The CDR3 DNA is TGCAGTGAGGTGGGGGACTATGGCTACACCTTC. Translating gives CSEVGDYGYTF.

This clonotype was seen a few times. The chain carries TRBV29-1 and TRBJ2-7; tentatively, D is TRBD1 or TRBD2 (5 bases each). CDR1 and CDR2 (germline): SQVTM, ANQGSEA. The CDR3 consists of 12 residues. V gave up 4 bases and J gave up 6 bases, with 13 bases separating them. CDR3 bases: TGCAGCGTTGCAGGGAGCTTCGGCGAGCAGTACTTC. It specifies CSVAGSFGEQYF.

This clonotype was seen at least ten times. The J gene is TRBJ2-2, the V gene TRBV27, with TRBD2 matching 8 bases. V gave up 3 bases and J gave up 6 bases; unmatched junction bases: 9. The CDR3 totals 16 residues. Germline V gene sequence: CDR1 MNHEY, CDR2 SMNVEV (reference sequence). CDR3 sequence reads: CASSFPSGLGAGELFF. The CDR3 DNA reads as TGTGCCAGCAGTTTTCCCTCGGGACTAGGGGCCGGGGAGCTGTTTTTT.

This clonotype was recorded a few times. The V gene is TRBV10-3, the J gene TRBJ2-2; D is undetermined. The germline CDR1 and CDR2 sequences are ENHRY and SYGVKD. V shed 7 bases and J shed 1 base, with 10 bases lying between them. The CDR3 consists of 14 residues. CDR3 in amino acids: CAITPDGNTGELFF. In nucleotides, the CDR3 is TGTGCCATCACCCCGGACGGGAACACCGGGGAGCTGTTTTTT.

This clonotype was seen a few times. The chain combines TRBV12-3 or TRBV12-4 with TRBJ2-1; 11 bases are a match to TRBD2. CDR3 length equals 16 residues. The J segment lost 6 bases and the V segment lost 3 bases, leaving 7 bases of the junction unmatched. Here the CDR3 DNA reads TGTGCCAGCAGTTTTAGCGGGGGGGCCTGGGGCAATGAGCAGTTCTTC. Its translation: CASSFSGGAWGNEQFF.

The V and J genes are TRBV4-3 and TRBJ2-7, with 7 bases fitting TRBD2. V lost 0 bases and J lost 3; bases outside the gene matches: 11. The CDR3 consists of 17 residues. The germline CDR1 and CDR2 sequences are LGHNA and YSLEER. CDR3 sequence (DNA): TGCGCCAGCAGCCAAGAATCGGGCGGGAGTTCCGACTACGAGCAGTACTTC. Translation gives CASSQESGGSSDYEQYF.

The V call is TRBV27, the J call TRBJ2-7, with 9 nucleotides matching TRBD2. Trimming took 2 bases from V and 5 from J; bases not matched to a gene: 4. The CDR3 length is 14 residues. Germline assignment: CDR1 MNHEY and CDR2 SMNVEV (reference sequence). The CDR3 is CASSLRREGHEQYF. DNA of the CDR3: TGTGCCAGCAGTTTAAGGCGGGAGGGCCACGAGCAGTACTTC.

V gene TRBV24-1 combines with J gene TRBJ2-5, with unresolved D. Trimming took 7 bases from V and 5 from J, leaving 7 bases between them. Germline CDR1 KGHDR, CDR2 SFDVKD. CDR3 length: 11 amino acids. The DNA for the CDR3 is TGTGCCACCAGGCTAGGGGAGACCCAGTACTTC. Its protein product is CATRLGETQYF.

This rearrangement joins TRBV3-1 to TRBJ2-3; 10 bases align to TRBD2. Trimming removed 2 bases from V and 4 bases from J; junction bases left unmatched: 0. This CDR3 is built from 14 residues. CDR1 is LGHDT, CDR2 YNNKEL, per germline (reference sequence). The CDR3 loop is CASSQLAGADTQYF. The CDR3 DNA follows: TGTGCCAGCAGCCAACTAGCGGGAGCAGATACGCAGTATTTT.

This clonotype was seen only a few times. The chain joins TRBV5-1 to TRBJ2-3, with 14 bases that match TRBD2. The CDR3 extends over 15 amino acids. Per germline, CDR1 SGHRS and CDR2 YFSETQ. Trimming at V came to 2 bases and at J to 5 bases, leaving 1 base not matched to a gene. CDR3 region: CASSFGTSGRDTQYF. The CDR3, as DNA: TGCGCCAGCAGCTTCGGGACTAGCGGGAGAGATACGCAGTATTTT.

DNA for the CDR3: TGTGCCAGCAGCTTGGAGCTCCACAGGGACCAGTACTTC. It codes for CASSLELHRDQYF. This chain connects TRBV5-5 to TRBJ2-7; TRBD1 might be the D (6 bases). The CDR3 extends over 13 amino acids. V was trimmed by 0 bases and J by 10 bases, leaving 14 bases between them. The germline V gene encodes CDR1 SGHKS and CDR2 YYEKEE (reference sequence).

A few counts support this clonotype. A junction end diverges from the germline sequence, so it may reflect a read error. CDR3 sequence reads: CASSPSDRGNEQYF. Written as DNA, the CDR3 is TGTGCTAGCAGCCCGTCAGACAGGGGAAACGAGCAGTACTTC. This chain joins TRBV7-7 and TRBJ2-7; 8 bases match TRBD1. Germline V gene lookup returns CDR1 SSHAT and CDR2 FNYEAQ (reference sequence). This CDR3 comprises 14 residues. Full variable domain (missing parts from reference TRBV7-7 and TRBJ2-7): GAGVSQSPRYKVTKRGQDVTLRCDPISSHATLYWYQQALGQGPEFLTYFNYEAQPDKSGLPSDRFSAERPEGSISTLTIQRTEQRDSAMYRCASSPSDRGNEQYFGPGTRLTVT.